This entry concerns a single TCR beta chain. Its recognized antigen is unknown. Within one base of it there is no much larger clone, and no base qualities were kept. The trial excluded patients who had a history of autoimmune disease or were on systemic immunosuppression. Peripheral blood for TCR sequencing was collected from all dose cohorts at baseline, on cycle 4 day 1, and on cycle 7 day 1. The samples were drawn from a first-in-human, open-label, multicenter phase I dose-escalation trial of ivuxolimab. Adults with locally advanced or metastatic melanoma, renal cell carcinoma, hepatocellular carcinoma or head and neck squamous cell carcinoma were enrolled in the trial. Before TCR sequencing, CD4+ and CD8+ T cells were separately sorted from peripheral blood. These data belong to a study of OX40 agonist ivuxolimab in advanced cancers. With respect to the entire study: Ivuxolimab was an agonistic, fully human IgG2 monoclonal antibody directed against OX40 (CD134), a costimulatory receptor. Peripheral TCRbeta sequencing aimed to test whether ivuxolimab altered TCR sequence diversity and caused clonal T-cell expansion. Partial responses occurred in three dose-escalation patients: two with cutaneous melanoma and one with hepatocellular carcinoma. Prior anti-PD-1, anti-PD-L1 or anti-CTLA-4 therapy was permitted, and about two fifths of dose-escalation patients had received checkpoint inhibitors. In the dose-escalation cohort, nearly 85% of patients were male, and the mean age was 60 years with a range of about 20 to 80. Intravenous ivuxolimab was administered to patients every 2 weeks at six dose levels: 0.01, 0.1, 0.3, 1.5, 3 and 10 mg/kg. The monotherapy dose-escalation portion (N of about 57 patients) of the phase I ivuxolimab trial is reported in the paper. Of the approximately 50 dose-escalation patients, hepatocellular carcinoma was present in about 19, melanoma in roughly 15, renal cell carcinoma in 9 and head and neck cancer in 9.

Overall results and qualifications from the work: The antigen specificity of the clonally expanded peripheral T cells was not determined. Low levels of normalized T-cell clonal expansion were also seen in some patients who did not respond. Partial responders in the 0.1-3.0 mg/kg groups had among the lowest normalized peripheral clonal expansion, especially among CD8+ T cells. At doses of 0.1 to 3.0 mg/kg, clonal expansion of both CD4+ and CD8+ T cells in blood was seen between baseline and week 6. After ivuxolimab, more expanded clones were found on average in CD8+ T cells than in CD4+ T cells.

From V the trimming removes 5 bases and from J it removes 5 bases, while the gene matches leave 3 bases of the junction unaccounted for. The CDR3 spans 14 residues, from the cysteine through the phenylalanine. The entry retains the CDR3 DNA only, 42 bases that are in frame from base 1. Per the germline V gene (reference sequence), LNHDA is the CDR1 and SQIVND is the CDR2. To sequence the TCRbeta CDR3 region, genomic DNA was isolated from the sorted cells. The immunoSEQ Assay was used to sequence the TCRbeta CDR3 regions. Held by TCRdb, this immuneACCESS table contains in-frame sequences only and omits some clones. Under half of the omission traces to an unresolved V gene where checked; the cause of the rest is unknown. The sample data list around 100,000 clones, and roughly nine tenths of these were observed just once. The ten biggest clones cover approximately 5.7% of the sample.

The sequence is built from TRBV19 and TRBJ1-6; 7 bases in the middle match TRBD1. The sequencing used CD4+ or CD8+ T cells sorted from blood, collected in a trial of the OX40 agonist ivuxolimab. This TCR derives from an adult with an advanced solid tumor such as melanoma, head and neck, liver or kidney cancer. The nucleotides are TGTGCCAGTAGTGCGGGACAGAATAATTCACCCCTCCACTTT. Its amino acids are CASSAGQNNSPLHF.